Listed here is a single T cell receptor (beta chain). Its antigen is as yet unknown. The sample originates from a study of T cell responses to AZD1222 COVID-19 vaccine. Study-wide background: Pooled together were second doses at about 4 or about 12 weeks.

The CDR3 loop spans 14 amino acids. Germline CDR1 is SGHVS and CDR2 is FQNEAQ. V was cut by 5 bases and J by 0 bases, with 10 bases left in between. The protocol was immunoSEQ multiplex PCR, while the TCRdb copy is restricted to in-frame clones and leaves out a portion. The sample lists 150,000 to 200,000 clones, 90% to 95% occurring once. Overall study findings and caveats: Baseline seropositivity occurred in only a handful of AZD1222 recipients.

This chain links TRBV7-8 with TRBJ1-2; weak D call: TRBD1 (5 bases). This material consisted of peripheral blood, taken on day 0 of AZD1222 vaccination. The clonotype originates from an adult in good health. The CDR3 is CASSPGGANYGYTF. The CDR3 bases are TGTGCCAGCAGCCCCGGGGGTGCTAACTATGGCTACACCTTC.